The subject of this entry is one T cell receptor beta chain. Its cognate antigen has yet to be identified. No base-level quality is on record; no much larger clone is a single base apart. Using the deep immunoSEQ assay, multiplex PCR amplified TCR CDR3 regions from genomic DNA. Genomic DNA extracted from each cell subset was distributed evenly over all wells of several immunoSEQ 96-well plates, and each plate served as one replicate. Each replicate PCR for sorted subsets received approximately 220 ng genomic DNA, equal to about 30,000 T cell genomes. The purified libraries were quantified using a Qubit 3.0 fluorometer, sized with a Bioanalyzer 2100, and then quantified again using the KAPA Library Quantification kit. Each immunoSEQ 96-well plate was sequenced on its own single-read 150-cycle Illumina NextSeq 550 flow cell. On the authors' methods: Because the immunoSEQ output included only junctional sequences and no quality scores, the filtering could not be the same as the filtering used for full-length reads. Sequences were annotated with PyIR, a Python wrapper for IgBLAST v1.9, using IMGT germline references to assign V/J genes and CDR3. Reads were removed for weak V/J assignments (E-value above 1e-6), missing CDR3, stop codons, out-of-frame junctions, or ambiguous translated residues. A V3J clonotype was defined by an identical inferred V gene, J gene, and CDR3 amino acid sequence. The percentage overlap between two repertoires was calculated by dividing the number of shared unique clonotypes by the size of the smaller repertoire. Repertoire richness was assessed with RTK rarefaction, the Chao1 estimator, and Recon v2.1 estimates of unobserved clonotypes. Generation probabilities for all TCRbeta clonotypes obtained by the gDNA method from four donors were computed using OLGA. Sourced from immuneACCESS, this table was stored by TCRdb with only in-frame sequences that have V and J called. A share of the clones is absent; for the studies checked, an unresolved V gene accounts for under half, and the remainder has no known explanation. That table gives V, J and clone size, and the DNA gave D and trimming. In all, the sample holds about 2.1 million clones, and about 93% of those were seen once. The biggest ten clones account for around 1.8% of the sample.

CDR1 and CDR2, per the germline V gene, are SQVTM and ANQGSEA. Between the V and J ends, shortened by 2 bases and 5 bases respectively, the junction contains 10 bases. CDR3 length: 12 amino acids, cysteine to phenylalanine. Only the CDR3 part of the read is kept: 36 bases, read in frame from the first base. This entry comes from a study of shared clonotypes between healthy human individuals (dated by TCRdb to 2018 to 2020). Describing the broader study: The cohort comprised two women and three men aged 18 to 49 years. For each donor, three plates each were used for CD4 naive and CD4 memory, two plates were used for CD8 naive, and one plate was used for CD8 memory. To estimate repertoire size and how much clonotypes are shared between individuals, the study performed deep sequencing of blood TCR repertoires from about five healthy adults. To increase sequencing depth and limit assay-specific biases, different laboratories used diverse techniques to prepare libraries and sequence TCR repertoires. Each donor's leukapheresis produced roughly between roughly 0.85 and 9 billion PBMCs.

For the CD8 naive samples, CD45RO-negative cells were positively selected for CCR7, yielding a CD45RA+CCR7+ population from which TemRA cells were excluded. Healthy HIV-negative adults with no recently reported acute infections or vaccinations were included as donors. All donors were Caucasian adults living in Nashville, Tennessee, USA. After blood collection by leukapheresis, PBMCs were isolated using Ficoll-Histopaque density gradient centrifugation and then cryopreserved in the vapor phase of liquid nitrogen. Analytical flow cytometry was used to check the purity and quantity of every magnetically sorted T cell population. Genomic DNA was isolated from every sorted fraction and measured by UV absorbance on a Nanodrop 2000c. Overall results and qualifications from the work: Naive subsets generally had larger estimated clonotype richness than memory subsets. Pairwise subsampling led to the expectation that sequencing depth would affect the degree of clonotype sharing among donors. Higher generation probabilities were observed for clonotypes shared by all four sorted-subset donors than for non-shared clonotypes. Incomplete sequencing was indicated by rarefaction of sorted-subset datasets, despite the large sequencing depth. Sampling was limited to blood, and TCR repertoires in tissue likely differ from TCR repertoires in blood. The genetic and exposure-history diversity represented was limited by the small number of donors. Across a few donors, around 5% of naive CD4, approximately 3.6% of naive CD8, 2.3% of memory CD4, and under 0.45% of memory CD8 clonotypes were shared.

This clonotype was sampled from a man aged 18 to 29 in good health. Some clones in this sample may be carry-over from other donors' samples. Input material: naive CD8+ T cells from PBMCs. The cell subset or site label on this specimen signifies: CD45RA+CCR7+. The V gene is TRBV29-1 and the J gene is TRBJ2-7, and perhaps TRBD2 as D gene, on 6 matching bases. The encoded CDR3 is CSVETSFHEQYF. In nucleotides, the sequence is TGCAGCGTTGAAACTAGCTTCCACGAGCAGTACTTC.